Following are 9 T cell receptor beta chains from one sample sequenced in a study of cytomegalovirus exposure and HLA in healthy donors. Vbeta (60) and Jbeta (13) primers were used in the PCR. Libraries were prepared by immunoSEQ multiplex PCR; TCRdb keeps only in-frame clonotypes and omits some of them. The sample holds approximately 150,000 clones, roughly 81% seen once. Specimen: PBMCs. These receptors were collected from a woman between 18 and 29 years old in good health and CMV-seropositive.

A word on this clone: The CDR3 does not end in the conserved phenylalanine or tryptophan, so this is likely a read error. The limits of the CDR3 on the DNA are not certain, so only TCRdb's listed CDR3 is given. The V gene is TRBV6-1, the J gene TRBJ1-1; TRBD1 is taken as the D call from the table, unchecked against the DNA. CDR1 and CDR2 (germline): MNHNS, SASEGT. With termini counted, the CDR3 has 12 amino acids. CDR3 sequence reads: CASSASRQGSFS.

J is TRBJ1-5 and V is TRBV27; 9 bases line up with TRBD1. The CDR3 loop spans 16 amino acids. Germline V gene lookup returns CDR1 MNHEY and CDR2 SMNVEV (reference sequence). V dropped 1 base and J dropped 3; count of bases not matched to a gene: 4. The CDR3 nucleotides read TGTGCCAGCAGTTTATTAGGGACAGGGTACAATCAGCCCCAGCATTTT. Protein: CASSLLGTGYNQPQHF.

The CDR3 sequence: CASSSGQGGNQPQHF. Written as DNA, the CDR3 is TGTGCCAGCAGCTCCGGACAGGGAGGTAATCAGCCCCAGCATTTT. The chain links TRBV28 to TRBJ1-5; 8 nucleotides agree with TRBD1. The germline V gene has CDR1 MDHEN and CDR2 SYDVKM. The V and J ends lost 6 bases and 4 bases, in that order; junction bases with no gene match: 8. The CDR3 consists of 15 residues.

As regards this clone: Additional DNA sequences in this sample encode the identical CDR3. The gene calls are TRBV5-1 and TRBJ2-3, with TRBD2 identical over 10 bases. The germline gives CDR1 SGHRS, CDR2 YFSETQ. The CDR3 covers 15 residues. With 2 bases clipped from V and 1 base from J, the junction kept 1 base outside the gene matches. DNA for the CDR3: TGCGCCAGCAGCTTAACTAGCGGGGGCACAGATACGCAGTATTTT. Encoded protein: CASSLTSGGTDTQYF.

V gene TRBV7-9 combines with J gene TRBJ2-3; the match to TRBD2 covers 9 bases. Germline V lookup: CDR1 SEHNR, CDR2 FQNEAQ (reference sequence). V trimming: 3 bases; J trimming: 7 bases; junction bases outside the gene matches: 8. The CDR3 is 15 amino acids. DNA for the CDR3: TGTGCCAGCAGCTTGCGGGGGGGGAGATCGCATACGCAGTATTTT. Amino acids: CASSLRGGRSHTQYF. The full variable domain, rest sourced from reference TRBV7-9 and TRBJ2-3, is DTGVSQNPRHKITKRGQNVTFRCDPISEHNRLYWYRQTLGQGPEFLTYFQNEAQLEKSRLLSDRFSAERPKGSFSTLEIQRTEQGDSAMYLCASSLRGGRSHTQYFGPGTRLTVL.

The rearrangement links TRBV11-1 to TRBJ1-6; the match to TRBD1 covers 8 bases. This CDR3 contains 14 residues. V lost 1 base to trimming and J lost 10 bases; unmatched junction nucleotides: 3. Germline loops: CDR1 SGHAT, CDR2 FQDESV (reference sequence). CDR3 DNA sequence: TGTGCCAGCAGCTTAGGACAGGGGCCCTCACCCCTCCACTTT. Amino acids: CASSLGQGPSPLHF.

CDR3 in DNA: TGTGCCAGCAGCCCTGGGCCTGTCTCCTACGAGCAGTACTTC. It specifies CASSPGPVSYEQYF. V gene TRBV7-8 combines with J gene TRBJ2-7, with no clear D. Germline assignment: CDR1 SGHVS and CDR2 FQNEAQ. Between the trimmed V and J ends, which lost 5 bases and 0 bases, there was a span of 11 bases. This CDR3 spans 14 amino acids. The full variable domain, completed using reference TRBV7-8 and TRBJ2-7, is GAGVSQSPRYKVAKRGQDVALRCDPISGHVSLFWYQQALGQGPEFLTYFQNEAQLDKSGLPSDRFFAERPEGSVSTLKIQRTQQEDSAVYLCASSPGPVSYEQYFGPGTRLTVT.

The V and J genes are TRBV2 and TRBJ2-7; 7 bases align to TRBD2. CDR1 is SNHLY, CDR2 FYNNEI, per germline. CDR3 length: 14 amino acids. With V trimmed by 4 bases and J by 1 base, 4 bases remained unmatched. CDR3 in amino acids: CASSGWGGSYEQYF. In DNA form, the CDR3 reads TGTGCCAGCAGTGGGTGGGGGGGATCCTACGAGCAGTACTTC.

This rearrangement joins TRBV5-4 to TRBJ2-7, with 10 bases that match TRBD2. The CDR3 loop spans 17 amino acids. The germline gives CDR1 SGHNT, CDR2 YYREEE (reference sequence). V shed 0 bases and J 0 bases; nucleotides not matched to a gene: 6. CDR3 amino acids: CASSLGRTSGNSYEQYF. In DNA, the CDR3 is TGTGCCAGCAGCTTGGGTAGGACTAGCGGAAACTCCTACGAGCAGTACTTC.